This TCR beta chain was recorded in a study of post-analysis software for immune sequencing data. Study details: Clinical courses comprised relapsing-remitting, secondary progressive and progressive-relapsing multiple sclerosis. Regarding the study as a whole: Patients used five TRBV segments, including TRBV5-6, TRBV5-1 and TRBV20-1, more often than controls. Significantly lower normalized Chao1 diversity was found in patients with multiple sclerosis relative to controls. The authors found that F measure strongly co-clustered same-batch samples.

This clonotype was observed a few times. Its antigen is currently unknown. Sequencing libraries made from TCR beta cDNA carried unique molecular identifiers. T cells numbering about 0.85 to 11 million yielded cDNA molecules that totaled about 500,000. TCRdb itself ran the PCR reads through MiXCR, one entry per CDR3 protein. The table has about 540,000 distinct CDR3 sequences, around a third seen once. Trimming removed 2 bases from V and 6 bases from J, with 14 bases in between. Per the germline V gene, CDR1 is SEHNR and CDR2 is FQNEAQ (reference sequence). This CDR3 contains 15 residues. This TCR was recovered from a girl aged 2-17 years with multiple sclerosis. The rearrangement joins TRBV7-9 to TRBJ2-1; D is unclear. Specimen: blood. The CDR3 is CASSLSSTTSNEQFF. Written as DNA, the CDR3 is TGTGCCAGCAGCTTAAGCTCAACGACTTCCAATGAGCAGTTCTTC.